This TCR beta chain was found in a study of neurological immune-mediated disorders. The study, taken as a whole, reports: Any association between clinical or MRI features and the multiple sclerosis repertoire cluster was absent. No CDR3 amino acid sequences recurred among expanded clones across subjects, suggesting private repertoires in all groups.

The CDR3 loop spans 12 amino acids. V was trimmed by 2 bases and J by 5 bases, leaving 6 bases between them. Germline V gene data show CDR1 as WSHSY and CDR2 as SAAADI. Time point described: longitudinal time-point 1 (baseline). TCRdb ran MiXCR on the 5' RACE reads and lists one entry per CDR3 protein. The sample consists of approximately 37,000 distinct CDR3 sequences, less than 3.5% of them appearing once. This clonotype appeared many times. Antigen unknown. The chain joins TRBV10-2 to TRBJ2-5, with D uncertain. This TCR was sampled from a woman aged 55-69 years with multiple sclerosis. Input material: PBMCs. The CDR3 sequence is CASSETAETQYF. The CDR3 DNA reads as TGCGCCAGCAGTGAGACCGCGGAGACCCAGTACTTC.